These T cell receptor beta chains were read from a single sample in a study of blood T cell repertoires in COVID-19. Profiling relied on immunoSEQ multiplex PCR, and the TCRdb table lists in-frame clones only, not all of them. The sample carries over 250,000 clones, over 75% recorded once. The sequencing sample was made of PBMCs or T cells enriched from blood (not recorded which). Every receptor here comes from a woman aged 25 to 39 who had recovered from COVID-19. CDR3s include the opening cysteine and the closing phenylalanine or tryptophan. A D gene is named only where the DNA matches it firmly. The listing skips clone size in some rows; elsewhere it reads once, few, many or a size class.

TRBJ1-2 | . | TRBV6-5 | TRBD1 | CAASVTGANYGYTF | TGTGCCGCGTCGGTGACAGGGGCGAACTATGGCTACACCTTC
TRBJ1-2 | few | TRBV6-5 | TRBD1 | CATGQTGDHYGYTF | TGTGCCACAGGACAAACAGGGGATCACTATGGCTACACCTTC
TRBJ2-7 | . | TRBV7-2 | . | CASSSPLEGGPYEQYF | TGTGCCAGCAGCTCTCCCCTCGAGGGGGGGCCCTACGAGCAGTACTTC
TRBJ1-2 | . | TRBV7-9 | . | CASSPRGGMYGYTF | TGTGCCAGCAGCCCGCGCGGGGGAATGTATGGCTACACCTTC
TRBJ1-2 | . | TRBV6-5 | . | CASSYSPVANYGYTF | TGTGCCAGCAGTTACTCGCCCGTAGCTAACTATGGCTACACCTTC
TRBJ1-2 | . | TRBV11-2 | . | CASSLGAAGYYGYTF | TGTGCCAGCAGCTTAGGGGCAGCCGGATACTATGGCTACACCTTC
TRBJ1-1 | . | TRBV19 | TRBD1 | CASSTRTGAAEAFF | TGTGCCAGTAGTACAAGAACAGGGGCCGCCGAAGCTTTCTTT
TRBJ2-7 | once | TRBV15 | TRBD2 | CATSRGLAAEQYF | TGTGCCACCAGCAGAGGACTAGCGGCCGAGCAGTACTTC
TRBJ1-1 | . | TRBV5-1 | TRBD1 | CASSLPPGQRNTEAFF | TGCGCCAGCAGCTTACCCCCGGGACAGAGGAACACTGAAGCTTTCTTT
TRBJ2-3 | . | TRBV24-1 | . | CATSDSGQHVDTQYF | TGTGCCACCAGTGATTCAGGACAGCACGTAGATACGCAGTATTTT
TRBJ1-5 | . | TRBV3-1/TRBV3-2 | . | CASPEGRVGQPQHF | TGTGCCAGCCCCGAGGGGAGGGTAGGACAGCCCCAGCATTTT
TRBJ2-5 | . | TRBV10-3 | TRBD2 | CAISPHILGLAGQETQYF | TGTGCCATCAGCCCACATATTTTGGGACTAGCGGGACAAGAGACCCAGTACTTC
TRBJ1-5 | . | TRBV4-2 | . | CASSQGVPGVSNQPQHF | TGTGCCAGCAGCCAAGGTGTACCGGGGGTTAGCAATCAGCCCCAGCATTTT
TRBJ2-7 | . | TRBV5-1 | . | CASSPWTVSYEQYF | TGCGCCAGCAGCCCCTGGACAGTTTCCTACGAGCAGTACTTC
TRBJ1-2 | . | TRBV4-3 | TRBD1 | CASSPETAGQINYGYTF | TGCGCCAGCAGCCCCGAAACTGCGGGACAGATTAACTATGGCTACACCTTC
TRBJ1-2 | few | TRBV21-1 | . | CASSKAGRRYGYTF | TGTGCCAGCAGCAAAGCGGGGCGAAGGTATGGCTACACCTTC
TRBJ1-2 | . | TRBV27 | TRBD1 | CASRPTGSGYGYTF | TGTGCCAGCAGGCCGACAGGGTCAGGCTATGGCTACACCTTC
TRBJ2-4 | . | TRBV13 | . | CASSFSYPGVLDF | TGTGCCAGCAGTTTTTCTTACCCGGGGGTTTTGGACTTC
TRBJ1-6 | . | TRBV7-2 | . | CASSLARQGQNSPLHF | TGTGCCAGCAGCTTAGCGCGGCAGGGCCAAAATTCACCCCTCCACTTT
TRBJ2-7 | . | TRBV24-1 | . | CATSEQTGRGYEQYF | TGTGCCACCAGTGAACAGACAGGACGGGGCTACGAGCAGTACTTC
TRBJ2-1 | . | TRBV6-5 | TRBD1 | CASGDRGDEQFF | TGTGCCAGCGGGGACAGGGGCGATGAGCAGTTCTTC
TRBJ2-1 | few | TRBV27 | TRBD2 | CASRRASGGNNEQFF | TGTGCCAGCAGGCGAGCTAGCGGGGGGAACAATGAGCAGTTCTTC
TRBJ1-1 | . | TRBV19 | . | CASQRGGIEAFF | TGTGCTTCTCAGCGGGGGGGGATCGAGGCTTTCTTT
TRBJ2-3 | . | TRBV4-3 | TRBD2 | CASSPDLAGGSDTQYF | TGCGCCAGCAGCCCGGACCTAGCGGGGGGGTCAGATACGCAGTATTTT
TRBJ1-5 | once | TRBV30 | . | CAWSGESDQPQHF | TGTGCCTGGAGTGGGGAGTCCGATCAGCCCCAGCATTTT
TRBJ2-7 | . | TRBV10-3 | . | CATAGSLTYEQYF | TGTGCCACGGCGGGGAGCTTAACCTACGAGCAGTACTTC
TRBJ2-2 | . | TRBV10-3 | . | CAIRRNTGELFF | TGTGCCATCCGGAGGAACACCGGGGAGCTGTTTTTT
TRBJ2-3 | . | TRBV9 | TRBD2 | CASSVSGGSDTQYF | TGTGCCAGCAGCGTAAGCGGGGGATCAGATACGCAGTATTTT
TRBJ1-1 | . | TRBV7-2 | TRBD1 | CASSSRTGANTEAFF | TGTGCCAGCAGCTCCCGGACAGGGGCGAACACTGAAGCTTTCTTT
TRBJ1-1 | once | TRBV5-4 | TRBD1 | CASKGTGGRMNTEAFF | TGTGCCAGCAAAGGGACAGGGGGCAGGATGAACACTGAAGCTTTCTTT
TRBJ1-4 | . | TRBV7-2 | . | CASSLARVNEKLFF | TGTGCCAGCAGCTTAGCGCGGGTTAATGAAAAACTGTTTTTT
TRBJ1-5 | . | TRBV5-5 | . | CASSFRVGSNQPQHF | TGTGCCAGCAGCTTCAGGGTAGGAAGCAATCAGCCCCAGCATTTT
TRBJ2-3 | once | TRBV12-3/TRBV12-4 | . | CASRPTSTDTQYF | TGTGCCAGCAGACCGACTAGCACAGATACGCAGTATTTT
TRBJ1-3 | . | TRBV18 | TRBD1 | CASSPPYGTGGNTIYF | TGTGCCAGCTCACCACCGTACGGGACAGGGGGGAACACCATATATTTT
TRBJ1-1 | . | TRBV7-9 | . | CASSLSGNTEAFF | TGTGCCAGCAGCCTTTCGGGGAACACTGAAGCTTTCTTT
TRBJ2-7 | . | TRBV7-2 | . | CASSPSRSLYEQYF | TGTGCCAGCAGCCCGTCCCGGTCATTATACGAGCAGTACTTC